This TCR beta chain appears in the sequencing data of a study of CD8 T cells in ankylosing spondylitis (dated by TCRdb to 2016 to 2017). The study in broad terms: The study set out to find disease-linked TCR variants by profiling T cell receptor beta repertoires in ankylosing spondylitis patients and healthy donors. The whole study cohort included 108 healthy donors and around 24 ankylosing spondylitis patients. Peripheral blood was sampled, and synovial fluid was additionally collected from ankylosing spondylitis patients. Summary of the overall study and its limitations: Some motif variants had previously been reported in the synovial fluid and blood of reactive arthritis patients, which suggests shared mechanisms of disease initiation. A TCR beta motif of several highly homologous amino acid variants appeared characteristic of blood from ankylosing spondylitis patients. The disease-linked clones had a CD8+ phenotype and were found at relatively low frequencies in peripheral blood. According to the report, matched synovial fluid samples from ankylosing spondylitis patients were significantly enriched for the disease-linked clones.

This clonotype was counted many times. The clone's antigen remains unknown. Nothing much larger sits one base from this clone, and base qualities are not available. The data were produced on an Illumina HiSeq 2500. TCR beta libraries were prepared by quantitative 5'-RACE with molecular barcodes. As for how the authors treated the data: Disease-linked TCR variants were identified with a new computational method built on a probabilistic model of VDJ rearrangement. TCRdb took the public reads, trimmed them with fastp at Q25, ran MiXCR for clone calling and kept in-frame beta chains. Every distinct CDR3 protein forms one entry, paired with its most common genes and DNA. The V and J calls and clone size are TCRdb's, not the authors'. Recorded for this sample are under 300,000 distinct CDR3 sequences; about 10% of them occurred a single time. The top ten clonotypes cover about 3% of the sample. Via the germline V gene, CDR1 is SQVTM and CDR2 ANQGSEA. The germline V and J ends show losses of 6 bases and 4 bases respectively, and no gene match explains 6 bases of the junction. The CDR3, from cysteine to phenylalanine, totals 13 residues. This entry keeps only the CDR3 DNA: 39 bases, framed from base 1.

The chain joins TRBV29-1 to TRBJ2-3, and TRBD1 aligns with 8 junction nucleotides. The clonotype was recovered from a male donor with ankylosing spondylitis or in good health (not recorded which). Sequences were obtained from blood, either unsorted or a sorted T cell fraction (not recorded which). The CDR3 protein: CSVGNRGADTQYF. The DNA is TGCAGCGTGGGTAACAGGGGGGCAGATACGCAGTATTTT.